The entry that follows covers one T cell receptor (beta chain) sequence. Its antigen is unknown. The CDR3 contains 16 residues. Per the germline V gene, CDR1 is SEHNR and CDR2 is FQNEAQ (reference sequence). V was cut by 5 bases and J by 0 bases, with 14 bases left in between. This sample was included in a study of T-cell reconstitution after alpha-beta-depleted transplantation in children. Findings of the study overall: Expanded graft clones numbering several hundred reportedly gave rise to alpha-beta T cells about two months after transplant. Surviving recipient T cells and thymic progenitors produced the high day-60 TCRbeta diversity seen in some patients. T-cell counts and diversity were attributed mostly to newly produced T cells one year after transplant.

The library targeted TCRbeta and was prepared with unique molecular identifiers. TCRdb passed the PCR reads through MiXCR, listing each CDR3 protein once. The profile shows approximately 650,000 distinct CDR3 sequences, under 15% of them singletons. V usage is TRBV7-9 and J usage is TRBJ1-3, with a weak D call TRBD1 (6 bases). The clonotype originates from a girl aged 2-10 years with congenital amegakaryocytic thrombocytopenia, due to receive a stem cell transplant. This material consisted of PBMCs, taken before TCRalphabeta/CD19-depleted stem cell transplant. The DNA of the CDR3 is TGTGCCAGCAGCCTGCAAGGGACAATCTCTGGAAACACCATATATTTT. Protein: CASSLQGTISGNTIYF. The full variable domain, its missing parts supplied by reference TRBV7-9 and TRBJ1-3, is DTGVSQNPRHKITKRGQNVTFRCDPISEHNRLYWYRQTLGQGPEFLTYFQNEAQLEKSRLLSDRFSAERPKGSFSTLEIQRTEQGDSAMYLCASSLQGTISGNTIYFGEGSWLTVV.